The 3 T cell receptor beta chains listed next were all sequenced from one sample in a study of early T cells in non-severe SARS-CoV-2 infection. TCRdb analysed the 5' RACE reads with MiXCR anew, one entry per CDR3 protein. This table has 40,000 to 45,000 distinct CDR3 sequences, roughly 4.7% appearing once. Input material: whole blood. Source of these receptors: an adult who was a healthcare worker with PCR-confirmed SARS-CoV-2 infection or an uninfected control (not recorded which).

The V call is TRBV28, the J call TRBJ1-2; D might be TRBD1 (6 bases). The germline V gene has CDR1 MDHEN and CDR2 SYDVKM. There are 13 residues in the CDR3. Trimming cost V 7 bases and J 8 bases, with 17 bases left between them. The CDR3 sequence: CASTSPQGIGYTF. DNA of the CDR3: TGTGCCAGCACCTCCCCCCAGGGGATAGGCTACACCTTC.

V usage is TRBV11-3 and J usage is TRBJ2-1; 8 bases are shared with TRBD2. J was trimmed by 7 bases and V by 1 base; bases with no gene match: 9. The CDR3 extends over 16 amino acids. Germline V gene lookup returns CDR1 SGHNT and CDR2 YENEEA. The CDR3 nucleotides are TGTGCCAGCAGCTTAGGCCCTGCGGGGGGCAAAAATGAGCAGTTCTTC. It is translated as CASSLGPAGGKNEQFF.

Ten or more counts support this clonotype. The chain joins TRBV11-2 to TRBJ2-7; D is uncertain. V lost 0 bases to trimming and J lost 2 bases, with 5 bases between them. The CDR3 runs to 13 residues. From germline, CDR1 is SGHAT and CDR2 FQNNGV. The CDR3 nucleotides are TGTGCCAGCAGCTTAGACCCCGCCTACGAGCAGTACTTC. Residues: CASSLDPAYEQYF.